The entry below describes one T cell receptor beta chain. Its antigen is undetermined. The data were taken from a study of T-cell reconstitution after alpha-beta-depleted transplantation in children. The study, taken as a whole, reports: Fresh T-cell production supplied most of the T-cell counts and diversity seen one year after transplant. Several hundred expanded graft clones reportedly supplied alpha-beta T cells about two months after transplant. The origin of high day-60 TCRbeta diversity in some patients lay in surviving recipient T cells and thymic progenitors.

Molecular barcoding with unique molecular identifiers was used for the TCRbeta library. MiXCR, applied by TCRdb to the PCR reads, yields one record per CDR3 protein. The sample includes about 440,000 distinct CDR3 sequences, over 40% of them seen just once. The specimen comprised PBMCs, sampled before TCRalphabeta/CD19-depleted stem cell transplant. This receptor was taken from a girl aged 2 to 9 with aplastic anemia, due to receive a stem cell transplant.

The DNA of the CDR3 is TGTGCCAGCAGCCCGCCCGGCGGGGGAGGAGAAACAGATACGCAGTATTTT. This gives the protein CASSPPGGGGETDTQYF. This rearrangement joins TRBV9 to TRBJ2-3, with 7 nucleotides matching TRBD2. Germline CDR1 reads SGDLS; CDR2 reads YYNGEE. The CDR3 has 17 residues. Trimming cost V 4 bases and J 3 bases; bases outside gene matches: 14.